One and the same sample provided the 29 T cell receptor beta chains below, sequenced in a study of T-cell memory formation after mild COVID-19. TCRdb re-called the 5' RACE reads with MiXCR, one entry per CDR3 protein. Here the sample spans 300,000 to 400,000 distinct CDR3 sequences, roughly 15% being singletons. Sequencing input: PBMCs or a T cell subset sorted from them (not recorded which). Receptors were obtained from a man between 18 and 29 years old who had mild COVID-19 (a few samples of this study predate the infection). Cell type and time point are not known.

This chain uses TRBV4-3 with TRBJ2-5; 9 nucleotides agree with TRBD1. V gave up 2 bases and J gave up 4 bases; unmatched junction bases: 8. The CDR3 sequence is 16 residues long. Germline values: CDR1 LGHNA, CDR2 YSLEER. The CDR3 here is CASSQWGGQGVETQYF. The CDR3 DNA reads TGCGCCAGCAGCCAATGGGGGGGACAGGGTGTAGAGACCCAGTACTTC.

The chain combines TRBV5-4 with TRBJ2-1; possibly TRBD2 for D (7 bases). The germline V and J ends were trimmed by 0 bases and 6 bases, with 13 bases remaining between them. This CDR3 is 15 amino acids long. The germline CDR1 and CDR2 sequences are SGHNT and YYREEE (reference sequence). CDR3 DNA sequence: TGTGCCAGCAGCTTGGTCCCGGGGGGCCTCAATGAGCAGTTCTTC. Translating gives CASSLVPGGLNEQFF. Full variable domain (remainder filled in from reference TRBV5-4 and TRBJ2-1): ETGVTQSPTHLIKTRGQQVTLRCSSQSGHNTVSWYQQALGQGPQFIFQYYREEENGRGNFPPRFSGLQFPNYSSELNVNALELDDSALYLCASSLVPGGLNEQFFGPGTRLTVL.

J is TRBJ2-2 and V is TRBV6-5; D is perhaps TRBD1 or TRBD2 (5 bases each). Germline CDR1 is MNHEY and CDR2 is SVGAGI. The CDR3 totals 14 residues. V was cut by 6 bases and J by 5 bases, with 13 bases left in between. The CDR3 sequence is CASRLTGRTGELFF. In nucleotides, the CDR3 is TGTGCCAGCAGATTAACGGGGCGTACCGGGGAGCTGTTTTTT.

This rearrangement joins TRBV6-5 to TRBJ1-5, with 10 positions matching TRBD1. Trimming cost V 6 bases and J 6 bases; bases outside gene matches: 2. This CDR3 is 13 amino acids long. Looked up from germline, CDR1 is MNHEY and CDR2 is SVGAGI. The chain's CDR3 is CASRTGGGQPQHF. The CDR3 bases are TGTGCCAGCAGGACAGGGGGCGGTCAGCCCCAGCATTTT.

In this sample, this clonotype turned up many times. The chain employs TRBV5-1 and TRBJ2-5, with TRBD2 matching over 7 bases. The CDR3 totals 14 residues. CDR1 and CDR2 from the germline V gene are SGHRS and YFSETQ. Unmatched junction bases numbered 4, after V lost 1 base and J lost 4 bases. The CDR3 sequence is CASSLLSGGETQYF. Written as DNA, the CDR3 is TGCGCCAGCAGCTTGTTGTCGGGAGGAGAGACCCAGTACTTC.

The chain couples TRBV6-2 or TRBV6-3 to TRBJ2-3; D may be TRBD1 (5 bases). V dropped 4 bases and J dropped 6 bases, with 8 bases sitting between them. This CDR3 spans 12 amino acids. Per germline, CDR1 MNHEY and CDR2 SVGEGT. This chain's CDR3 is CASSSRVDTQYF. CDR3 in DNA: TGTGCCAGCAGTTCCAGGGTGGATACGCAGTATTTT.

This chain connects TRBV24-1 to TRBJ2-1, with 7 nucleotides matching TRBD1. With V trimmed by 9 bases and J by 8 bases, 9 bases remained unmatched. Germline V gene lookup returns CDR1 KGHDR and CDR2 SFDVKD. The CDR3 runs to 13 residues. The CDR3 DNA reads as TGTGCCACCGGAACACAGGGGAAGGATGAGCAGTTCTTC. It specifies CATGTQGKDEQFF.

This chain links TRBV7-2 with TRBJ2-4, with D perhaps matching TRBD2 (6 bases). V gave up 3 bases and J gave up 8 bases, with 14 bases separating them. CDR3 size: 14 residues. The germline CDR1 and CDR2 sequences are SGHTA and FQGNSA. CDR3 residues: CASSLGTSWDIQYF. In DNA form, the CDR3 reads TGTGCCAGCAGCTTGGGGACTTCTTGGGACATTCAGTACTTC. The full variable domain, in which reference TRBV7-2 and TRBJ2-4 provide the parts outside the CDR3, is GAGVSQSPSNKVTEKGKDVELRCDPISGHTALYWYRQSLGQGLEFLIYFQGNSAPDKSGLPSDRFSAERTGGSVSTLTIQRTQQEDSAVYLCASSLGTSWDIQYFGAGTRLSVL.

This clonotype was detected a few times. The CDR3 nucleotides read TGTGCCAGCAGTCCTCTTGTAAGGGCCGGGGACTATGGCTACACCTTC. It encodes CASSPLVRAGDYGYTF. The chain recombines TRBV7-2 with TRBJ1-2; D is ambiguous. Trimming left V 6 bases short and J 3 bases short, with 20 bases between. The CDR3 covers 16 residues. Germline V lookup: CDR1 SGHTA, CDR2 FQGNSA.

The rearrangement uses TRBV2 and TRBJ2-3; D is ambiguous. The CDR3 sequence is 14 residues long. CDR1 SNHLY and CDR2 FYNNEI come from the germline V gene. The V end lost 5 bases, the J end lost 0 bases, and 9 bases lay between the germline ends. The DNA of the CDR3 is TGTGCCAGCAGTTCACGTCATAGCACAGATACGCAGTATTTT. Residues: CASSSRHSTDTQYF. The entire variable domain, with the rest obtained from reference TRBV2 and TRBJ2-3, is as follows: EPEVTQTPSHQVTQMGQEVILRCVPISNHLYFYWYRQILGQKVEFLVSFYNNEISEKSEIFDDQFSVERPDGSNFTLKIRSTKLEDSAMYFCASSSRHSTDTQYFGPGTRLTVL.

The chain couples TRBV6-1 to TRBJ2-7; possible D gene TRBD2, 6 bases. V lost 6 bases and J 1 base, leaving 16 bases between the germline ends. CDR1 and CDR2 (germline): MNHNS, SASEGT. This CDR3 region has 15 residues. The CDR3 DNA reads TGTGCCAGCAGCCCCGGCGGGGATGGGTCCTACGAGCAGTACTTC. It specifies CASSPGGDGSYEQYF.

The CDR3 DNA follows: TGTGCCAGCTCACCTCAGGGGAGTGAAGCTTTCTTT. Translated, it gives CASSPQGSEAFF. The J gene is TRBJ1-1, the V gene TRBV18; D is possibly TRBD1 (6 bases). The length of the CDR3 is 12 residues. V was clipped by 3 bases and J by 7 bases, with 9 bases between them. The V gene's germline CDR1 is KGHSH and CDR2 LQKENI. Looking up the rest from reference TRBV18 and TRBJ1-1 gives the full variable domain: NAGVMQNPRHLVRRRGQEARLRCSPMKGHSHVYWYRQLPEEGLKFMVYLQKENIIDESGMPKERFSAEFPKEGPSILRIQQVVRGDSAAYFCASSPQGSEAFFGQGTRLTVV.

The J gene is TRBJ1-6, the V gene TRBV15; unclear D gene. In germline, CDR1 is LNHNV, CDR2 YYDKDF (reference sequence). V was cut by 0 bases and J by 7 bases, with 13 bases left in between. The CDR3 loop spans 16 amino acids. The CDR3 loop reads CATSRDGPLANSPLHF. DNA of the CDR3: TGTGCCACCAGCAGAGATGGGCCCCTGGCAAATTCACCCCTCCACTTT. Supplemented by reference TRBV15 and TRBJ1-6, the full variable domain reads DAMVIQNPRYQVTQFGKPVTLSCSQTLNHNVMYWYQQKSSQAPKLLFHYYDKDFNNEADTPDNFQSRRPNTSFCFLDIRSPGLGDTAMYLCATSRDGPLANSPLHFGNGTRLTVT.

There are a few counts of this clonotype. This chain links TRBV27 with TRBJ2-7, with 8 nucleotides matching TRBD1. Germline loops: CDR1 MNHEY, CDR2 SMNVEV (reference sequence). The V and J ends lost 4 bases and 7 bases, in that order; junction bases with no gene match: 6. The CDR3 spans 13 residues. The CDR3 nucleotides are TGTGCCAGCAGTTCCCAGGGGGCGGGTGAGCAGTACGTC. This encodes CASSSQGAGEQYV.

This clonotype occurred many times. The chain employs TRBV6-1 and TRBJ2-4; 12 positions agree with TRBD1. There are 16 residues in the CDR3. Germline CDR1 MNHNS, CDR2 SASEGT. V was pared by 0 bases and J by 8 bases, with 5 bases of the junction left unmatched. CDR3 nucleotides: TGTGCCAGCAGTGAAGCGCAGGGGACAGGGGGCGACATTCAGTACTTC. It specifies CASSEAQGTGGDIQYF.

This clonotype was seen at least ten times. V gene TRBV7-2 combines with J gene TRBJ2-2, with D possibly being TRBD2 (6 bases). V was pared by 6 bases and J by 3 bases, with 14 bases between. Germline V gene lookup returns CDR1 SGHTA and CDR2 FQGNSA. This CDR3 region has 15 residues. The CDR3 DNA sequence: TGTGCCAGCAGAGTACTTAGCGGAGACACCGGGGAGCTGTTTTTT. The encoded protein is CASRVLSGDTGELFF.

This clonotype showed up just a few times. This chain joins TRBV7-3 and TRBJ2-2; D could derive from TRBD1 or TRBD2 (6 bases each). V shed 5 bases and J shed 2 bases, with 21 bases lying between them. This CDR3 region has 18 residues. Germline-derived CDR1 and CDR2 are SGHTA and FQGTGA. CDR3 sequence: CASSTRGGLLGNTGELFF. The DNA of the CDR3 is TGTGCCAGCAGCACCCGAGGGGGACTCCTCGGAAACACCGGGGAGCTGTTTTTT.

The chain combines TRBV3-1 with TRBJ2-5, with D perhaps TRBD2 (7 bases). The CDR3 spans 14 residues. Trimming removed 4 bases from V and 5 bases from J, with 14 bases in between. The germline V gene encodes CDR1 LGHDT and CDR2 YNNKEL (reference sequence). CDR3 coding DNA: TGTGCCAGCAGCCCGGGGGGCCGCGGGGAGACCCAGTACTTC. This gives the protein CASSPGGRGETQYF.

The genes are TRBV11-1 and TRBJ1-1, with 7 bases that match TRBD1. The ends lost 5 bases at V and 8 bases at J; junction bases unmatched: 11. Germline V CDR1 and CDR2: SGHAT, FQDESV (reference sequence). The CDR3 has 14 amino acids. The CDR3 region is CASSLQGRRGEAFF. As DNA, the CDR3 is TGTGCCAGCAGCCTACAGGGGAGGAGAGGGGAAGCTTTCTTT.

The rearrangement links TRBV3-1 to TRBJ2-2; D is uncertain. Between the trimmed V and J ends, which lost 3 bases and 8 bases, there was a span of 7 bases. Germline loops: CDR1 LGHDT, CDR2 YNNKEL (reference sequence). CDR3 size: 12 residues. The CDR3 DNA sequence: TGTGCCAGCAGCCACTTGGAGGGGGAGCTGTTTTTT. Protein product: CASSHLEGELFF.

V gene TRBV7-2 combines with J gene TRBJ2-7; 7 nucleotides align to TRBD1. The germline CDR1 and CDR2 sequences are SGHTA and FQGNSA. Trimming at V came to 6 bases and at J to 2 bases, leaving 4 bases not matched to a gene. The CDR3 is 13 residues long. DNA for the CDR3: TGTGCCAGCAGTTGGGACAGTACCTACGAGCAGTACTTC. Amino acids: CASSWDSTYEQYF.

The chain uses TRBV5-1 and TRBJ1-1, with 8 nucleotides matching TRBD1. J lost 7 bases, V lost 4 bases, and 12 bases had no gene match. The CDR3 covers 15 residues. Germline V CDR1 and CDR2: SGHRS, YFSETQ. Here the CDR3 reads CASSNTGGVNVEAFF. CDR3 nucleotide sequence: TGCGCCAGCAGCAACACAGGGGGAGTAAACGTTGAAGCTTTCTTT.

This clonotype was seen a handful of times. The genes are TRBV7-3 and TRBJ2-5, with 8 positions matching TRBD1. V trimming: 5 bases; J trimming: 2 bases; junction bases outside the gene matches: 1. Germline assignment: CDR1 SGHTA and CDR2 FQGTGA. This CDR3 region has 13 residues. The CDR3 DNA reads TGTGCCAGCAGCCGGACAGGGCAAGAGACCCAGTACTTC. This sequence encodes CASSRTGQETQYF.

In its sample, this clonotype was seen many times. V and J are TRBV7-9 and TRBJ1-1, with D tentatively TRBD1 (6 bases). CDR3 length equals 12 residues. Germline loops: CDR1 SEHNR, CDR2 FQNEAQ (reference sequence). V shed 0 bases and J shed 11 bases, with 10 bases lying between them. CDR3 sequence (DNA): TGTGCCAGCAGCTTAGCCCGGGGGCCGGCTTTCTTT. This gives the protein CASSLARGPAFF.

V and J are TRBV5-1 and TRBJ2-1; TRBD1 aligns across 7 bases. Germline lookup yields CDR1 SGHRS and CDR2 YFSETQ. V shed 0 bases, J shed 5 bases, and the junction held 8 bases outside the gene matches. CDR3 length: 16 amino acids. As DNA, the CDR3 is TGCGCCAGCAGCTTGGGCGACAGGGCAATCAACAATGAGCAGTTCTTC. Residues: CASSLGDRAINNEQFF.

The chain employs TRBV7-9 and TRBJ2-2, with D perhaps matching TRBD1 or TRBD2 (5 bases each). From germline, CDR1 is SEHNR and CDR2 FQNEAQ (reference sequence). V dropped 5 bases and J dropped 1 base, with 17 bases sitting between them. The CDR3 is 17 residues long. The CDR3 loop reads CASSATGTVKNTGELFF. The CDR3 coding sequence is TGTGCCAGCAGCGCTACCGGGACGGTAAAGAACACCGGGGAGCTGTTTTTT.

The gene calls are TRBV5-1 and TRBJ1-4; 11 nucleotides agree with TRBD1. Trimming at V came to 6 bases and at J to 8 bases, leaving 6 bases not matched to a gene. From germline, CDR1 is SGHRS and CDR2 YFSETQ. The CDR3 consists of 14 residues. DNA for the CDR3: TGCGCCAGCAAGCCGGGACAGGGGGACGAAAAACTGTTTTTT. Residues: CASKPGQGDEKLFF.

The table lists this clonotype with many counts. The V gene is TRBV6-6, the J gene TRBJ2-7; 7 positions agree with TRBD1. CDR3 length equals 13 residues. The ends lost 7 bases at V and 1 base at J; junction bases unmatched: 4. The V gene's germline CDR1 is MNHNY and CDR2 SVGAGI (reference sequence). In DNA form, the CDR3 reads TGTGCCAGCAAGGGGACAGAGTCCTACGAGCAGTACGTC. This codes for CASKGTESYEQYV.

This clonotype was seen a handful of times. The chain is built from TRBV4-2 and TRBJ2-3, with a possible D match to TRBD2 (6 bases). The ends were cut back, 0 bases at V and 3 bases at J, with 10 bases in the middle. Germline CDR1 LGHNA, CDR2 YNFKEQ. The CDR3 is 15 amino acids. This chain's CDR3 is CASSQDRGLTDTQYF. CDR3 bases: TGTGCCAGCAGCCAAGATCGGGGGTTGACAGATACGCAGTATTTT.